The subject of this entry is one T cell receptor (beta chain). This sample is drawn from a study of T cells after yellow fever vaccination. TCRdb re-derived calls from the 5' RACE reads in MiXCR, one entry per CDR3 protein. The sample carries some 500,000 distinct CDR3 sequences, approximately 13% recorded once. The CDR3 sequence is 13 residues long. V was trimmed by 5 bases and J by 4 bases, leaving 11 bases between them. The sequencing used PBMCs, collected on the day of the yellow fever booster vaccination. The TCR originated in a young man who received the YFV17D yellow fever vaccine. The chain couples TRBV12-3 or TRBV12-4 to TRBJ1-2; D gene uncertain. CDR3 amino acids: CASSPTAIYGYTF. The CDR3, as DNA: TGTGCCAGCAGTCCAACAGCTATCTATGGCTACACCTTC.